These 14 T cell receptor beta chains came from one sample sequenced in a study of T cell repertoires in cytomegalovirus infection. In TCRdb, the reads were re-called with MiXCR into one record per CDR3 protein. The table shows hundreds of thousands of distinct CDR3 sequences, with 15% to 20% occurring only once. The sequencing input was PBMCs. These receptors originate from a human donor in good health (CMV status not recorded). Some clones in this sample may be carry-over from other donors' samples.

This clonotype was detected a few times. The chain links TRBV4-1 to TRBJ1-1; D may be TRBD1 (5 bases). The CDR3 is made up of 18 amino acids. Trimming took off 1 base at V and 1 base at J, with 19 bases between the two ends. Germline-derived CDR1 and CDR2 are MGHRA and YSYEKL. CDR3 in amino acids: CASSQGRTRGLWNTEAFF. DNA of the CDR3: TGCGCCAGCAGCCAAGGGAGGACGAGGGGCCTATGGAACACTGAAGCTTTCTTT.

The chain joins TRBV6-1 to TRBJ2-1; 9 nucleotides line up with TRBD2. CDR1 is MNHNS and CDR2 is SASEGT in the germline V gene. This CDR3 contains 13 residues. J was trimmed by 14 bases and V by 4 bases; bases with no gene match: 9. CDR3 nucleotides: TGTGCCAGCAGTGCCATGGGGTCTAGCGGGGAGTTCTTC. As protein: CASSAMGSSGEFF.

V gene TRBV3-1 combines with J gene TRBJ2-1, with 11 bases aligning to TRBD2. Germline trimming cut 0 bases from V and 9 bases from J; bases unmatched to any gene: 7. The CDR3 runs to 16 residues. The V gene's germline CDR1 is LGHDT and CDR2 YNNKEL (reference sequence). CDR3 residues: CASSQDPSGRWVEQFF. Written as DNA, the CDR3 is TGTGCCAGCAGCCAAGATCCTAGCGGGAGGTGGGTTGAGCAGTTCTTC.

In this sample, this clonotype turned up a few times. The chain carries TRBV12-3 or TRBV12-4 and TRBJ1-2; 7 bases are a match to TRBD1. Trimming removed 3 bases from V and 4 bases from J; junction bases left unmatched: 8. CDR3 size: 15 residues. The CDR3 loop is CASSFLDRVFYGYTF. CDR3 coding DNA: TGTGCCAGCAGTTTCTTAGACAGGGTCTTCTATGGCTACACCTTC.

This clonotype was counted many times. The chain has TRBV12-5 and TRBJ2-1; TRBD2 agrees at 7 bases. The germline gives CDR1 LGHNT, CDR2 FRNRAP. Trimming cost V 6 bases and J 8 bases; bases outside gene matches: 7. The CDR3 totals 13 residues. CDR3 DNA sequence: TGTGCTAGTGGGGGGGACTACTCGTATGAGCAGTTCTTC. As protein: CASGGDYSYEQFF.

This clonotype was seen a handful of times. The chain combines TRBV29-1 with TRBJ2-2; 8 nucleotides match TRBD2. The CDR3 is made up of 15 amino acids. With V trimmed by 1 base and J by 7 bases, 8 bases remained unmatched. Looked up from germline, CDR1 is SQVTM and CDR2 is ANQGSEA. CDR3 nucleotides: TGCAGCGTTGAAGTGGTGGTAGCGGGAAGCGGGGAGCTGTTTTTT. Its protein is CSVEVVVAGSGELFF.

The table lists this clonotype with a few counts. V is TRBV20-1 and J is TRBJ1-1, with D unclear. CDR1 and CDR2 (germline): DFQATT, SNEGSKA (reference sequence). Trimming stripped 4 bases from V and 7 bases from J, with 16 bases between. CDR3 length: 13 residues. The CDR3 is CSATGRVRVEAFF. The CDR3, as DNA: TGCAGTGCTACGGGGAGGGTTCGAGTTGAAGCTTTCTTT.

The V call is TRBV6-6, the J call TRBJ2-5; D gene ambiguous. Trimming stripped 2 bases from V and 3 bases from J, with 10 bases between. The CDR3 runs to 14 residues. CDR1 and CDR2 (germline): MNHNY, SVGAGI (reference sequence). CDR3 nucleotides: TGTGCCAGCAGTTACGACTCAACCAAAGAGACCCAGTACTTC. Its protein product is CASSYDSTKETQYF.

Ten or more counts support this clonotype. This chain connects TRBV4-3 to TRBJ2-7; TRBD2 aligns across 10 bases. This CDR3 is built from 16 residues. CDR1 is LGHNA and CDR2 is YSLEER in the germline V gene. The trim removed 2 bases at V and 2 bases at J, leaving 6 bases unmatched. This CDR3 reads CASSQPGTSEAYEQYF. CDR3 sequence (DNA): TGCGCCAGCAGCCAACCAGGGACTAGCGAAGCCTACGAGCAGTACTTC.

This clonotype was counted many times. The chain is built from TRBV6-5 and TRBJ2-7; D perhaps matches TRBD2 (5 bases). The CDR3 runs to 11 residues. Germline V gene lookup returns CDR1 MNHEY and CDR2 SVGAGI. Trimming removed 2 bases from V and 7 bases from J, with 6 bases in between. The CDR3 protein is CASSYGGEQYF. The CDR3, as DNA: TGTGCCAGCAGTTACGGCGGGGAGCAGTACTTC.

The chain links TRBV20-1 to TRBJ2-1, with 8 bases that match TRBD2. Germline lookup yields CDR1 DFQATT and CDR2 SNEGSKA (reference sequence). V gave up 5 bases and J gave up 8 bases; unmatched junction bases: 8. This CDR3 region has 13 residues. The CDR3 sequence: CSAPRGGADEQFF. The CDR3 DNA is TGCAGTGCTCCCCGGGGGGGGGCCGATGAGCAGTTCTTC.

The table lists this clonotype with many counts. This chain connects TRBV7-2 to TRBJ2-3; TRBD2 matches at 10 bases. Trimming cost V 4 bases and J 2 bases; bases outside gene matches: 9. Germline V gene data show CDR1 as SGHTA and CDR2 as FQGNSA. The CDR3 is made up of 17 amino acids. CDR3: CASSSARTSGVTDTQYF. The CDR3 DNA is TGTGCCAGCAGCTCAGCCCGAACTAGCGGGGTCACAGATACGCAGTATTTT.

This clonotype was picked up a small number of times. This chain connects TRBV7-8 to TRBJ2-5; 7 nucleotides align to TRBD2. With 5 bases clipped from V and 2 bases from J, the junction kept 11 bases outside the gene matches. CDR1 and CDR2 (germline): SGHVS, FQNEAQ. This CDR3 comprises 16 residues. The CDR3 DNA reads as TGTGCCAGCAGCCCGCCCGGGACTATCATACAAGAGACCCAGTACTTC. As protein: CASSPPGTIIQETQYF.

There are a few counts of this clonotype. The chain is built from TRBV5-6 and TRBJ2-7; tentatively, D is TRBD2 (5 bases). The CDR3 consists of 14 residues. Trimming took 4 bases from V and 2 from J, leaving 13 bases between them. From germline, CDR1 is SGHDT and CDR2 YYEEEE. The CDR3 DNA reads as TGTGCCAGCAGCCAACCGGGGTTACCCTACGAGCAGTACTTC. Translated: CASSQPGLPYEQYF.